This entry lists 28 T cell receptor beta chains sequenced from one sample in a study of cytomegalovirus exposure and HLA in healthy donors. Primers included in the PCR were 60 Vbeta and 13 Jbeta primers. Libraries were prepared by immunoSEQ multiplex PCR; TCRdb keeps only in-frame clonotypes and omits some of them. The sample has approximately 150,000 clones, over 70% seen once; the top ten hold 1.4% to 1.5%. What was sequenced was PBMCs. All receptors derive from a woman aged 25 to 39 in good health and CMV-seropositive.

J is TRBJ2-3 and V is TRBV9; D is possibly TRBD1 (6 bases). Germline V lookup: CDR1 SGDLS, CDR2 YYNGEE. The V gene lost 2 bases and the J gene lost 2 bases, with 15 bases spanning the gap. The CDR3 has 16 residues. The CDR3 spells CASSVGTGSFTDTQYF. The DNA of the CDR3 is TGTGCCAGCAGCGTCGGTACAGGGAGTTTCACAGATACGCAGTATTTT.

V gene TRBV9 combines with J gene TRBJ1-2, with 9 bases aligning to TRBD1. Germline V gives CDR1 SGDLS, CDR2 YYNGEE. V dropped 4 bases and J dropped 4; count of bases not matched to a gene: 8. This CDR3 region has 15 residues. CDR3 bases: TGTGCCAGCAGCCCCCGGACAGGGGACTTCTATGGCTACACCTTC. This translates into CASSPRTGDFYGYTF.

The CDR3 DNA is TGTGCCAGCACAAGACCTGGACTAGCGGGAGATTACAATGAGCAGTTCTTC. Residues: CASTRPGLAGDYNEQFF. The chain links TRBV27 to TRBJ2-1; 13 nucleotides agree with TRBD2. The V and J ends lost 7 bases and 4 bases, in that order; junction bases with no gene match: 10. Germline V CDR1 and CDR2: MNHEY, SMNVEV (reference sequence). The CDR3 extends over 17 amino acids.

This rearrangement joins TRBV5-4 to TRBJ2-1; TRBD2 agrees at 11 bases. This CDR3 contains 16 residues. V was pared by 4 bases and J by 4 bases, with 7 bases of the junction left unmatched. Germline CDR1 and CDR2: SGHNT and YYREEE (reference sequence). CDR3 region: CASSRGTSGEYNEQFF. Here the CDR3 DNA reads TGTGCCAGCAGCCGGGGGACTAGCGGAGAATACAATGAGCAGTTCTTC.

About this clone: The sample holds other DNA sequences that translate to the same CDR3. The chain carries TRBV6-4 and TRBJ2-3; 7 bases fit TRBD2. The ends lost 5 bases at V and 2 bases at J; junction bases unmatched: 1. The length of the CDR3 is 13 residues. CDR1 MRHNA and CDR2 SNTAGT come from the germline V gene. CDR3: CASSRDYTDTQYF. For the CDR3, the DNA is TGTGCCAGCAGTCGGGACTACACAGATACGCAGTATTTT.

The chain has TRBV14 and TRBJ1-5; TRBD1 matches 8 bases. V lost 5 bases to trimming and J lost 4 bases; unmatched junction nucleotides: 4. Looked up from germline, CDR1 is SGHDN and CDR2 is FVKESK. This CDR3 has 14 amino acids. CDR3 amino acids: CASSWTGSNQPQHF. The CDR3 DNA is TGTGCCAGCAGCTGGACAGGGTCGAATCAGCCCCAGCATTTT.

The table lists this clone with a count of one. The chain joins TRBV29-1 to TRBJ2-7; 7 bases agree with TRBD1. Losses at the gene ends were 5 bases for V and 4 bases for J; bases not matched to a gene: 5. Per germline, CDR1 SQVTM and CDR2 ANQGSEA. CDR3 length: 12 amino acids. The CDR3 protein is CSVIGRGYEQYF. DNA of the CDR3: TGCAGCGTTATCGGCAGGGGGTACGAGCAGTACTTC.

V is TRBV2 and J is TRBJ2-7; a weak D match, TRBD2 (6 bases). The V and J ends lost 5 bases and 2 bases respectively, with 16 bases between them. The CDR3 contains 15 residues. Per germline, CDR1 SNHLY and CDR2 FYNNEI. The CDR3 bases are TGTGCCAGCAGTCCCCGGGTAGCGGACCCCTACGAGCAGTACTTC. Its translation is CASSPRVADPYEQYF.

The genes are TRBV27 and TRBJ2-3; 11 positions match TRBD1. V lost 6 bases, J lost 5 bases, and 10 bases stayed unmatched. The length of the CDR3 is 16 residues. Germline V gene data show CDR1 as MNHEY and CDR2 as SMNVEV (reference sequence). The chain's CDR3 is CASSGRTGGFIDTQYF. The DNA for the CDR3 is TGTGCCAGCAGCGGGCGGACAGGGGGCTTCATAGATACGCAGTATTTT.

V gene TRBV7-2 combines with J gene TRBJ2-3; TRBD1 matches at 7 bases. The CDR3 spans 14 residues. V lost 5 bases, J lost 2 bases, and 4 bases stayed unmatched. Germline V gene lookup returns CDR1 SGHTA and CDR2 FQGNSA. Here the CDR3 reads CASSPDRYTDTQYF. The CDR3, as DNA: TGTGCCAGCAGCCCGGACAGGTACACAGATACGCAGTATTTT.

The chain couples TRBV19 to TRBJ2-2; D is unresolved. V was trimmed by 3 bases and J by 4 bases, leaving 9 bases between them. Germline V gene lookup returns CDR1 LNHDA and CDR2 SQIVND (reference sequence). The CDR3 extends over 14 amino acids. The CDR3 nucleotides read TGTGCCAGTAGTATCCCAACCGGCACCGGGGAGCTGTTTTTT. Encoded protein: CASSIPTGTGELFF.

CDR3 nucleotides: TGTGCCAGCAGTTTAAGGTTGCCAGGGTCGGAGAGAGAGACCCAGTACTTC. Translating it yields CASSLRLPGSERETQYF. The V gene is TRBV28, the J gene TRBJ2-5; D is perhaps TRBD1 (5 bases). The CDR3 runs 17 residues. The V end was cut by 2 bases, the J end by 4 bases, with 20 bases between. CDR1 and CDR2 from the germline V gene are MDHEN and SYDVKM.

This clone was picked up one time. The chain links TRBV2 to TRBJ2-7; possibly TRBD1 for D (6 bases). Germline CDR1 is SNHLY and CDR2 is FYNNEI. Trimming shortened V by 3 bases and J by 2 bases, and 14 bases separated the two germline ends. This CDR3 has 15 residues. The CDR3 DNA reads TGTGCCAGCAGTGATAGGGGGACCTTCCCCTACGAGCAGTACTTC. It codes for CASSDRGTFPYEQYF.

The chain is built from TRBV6-5 and TRBJ2-5, with D maybe TRBD1 (6 bases). Germline CDR1 is MNHEY and CDR2 is SVGAGI. Trimming removed 6 bases at V and 1 base at J, with 12 bases between. This CDR3 spans 14 amino acids. CDR3 coding DNA: TGTGCCAGCAGCACGGGACACCTCCAAGAGACCCAGTACTTC. Translated, it gives CASSTGHLQETQYF.

The chain uses TRBV28 and TRBJ1-2; D is perhaps TRBD1 (5 bases). There are 14 residues in the CDR3. The V gene lost 1 base and the J gene lost 5 bases, with 11 bases spanning the gap. Germline CDR1 is MDHEN and CDR2 is SYDVKM. In DNA, the CDR3 is TGTGCCAGCAGTTTATATGAACAGGTTTATGGCTACACCTTC. Protein: CASSLYEQVYGYTF.

The chain carries TRBV5-1 and TRBJ2-7, with D maybe TRBD1 (6 bases). Germline V CDR1 and CDR2: SGHRS, YFSETQ. Deletions cut 3 bases from V and 0 bases from J, with 13 bases between. The CDR3 runs to 15 residues. CDR3 nucleotides: TGCGCCAGCAGCTCCGGGACACTCAACTCCTACGAGCAGTACTTC. This codes for CASSSGTLNSYEQYF.

The chain carries TRBV19 and TRBJ1-2; tentatively, D is TRBD1 (6 bases). The germline CDR1 and CDR2 sequences are LNHDA and SQIVND (reference sequence). The CDR3 is 14 residues long. V lost 0 bases to trimming and J lost 4 bases, with 9 bases between them. CDR3 loop: CASSIDWTAYGYTF. CDR3 nucleotide sequence: TGTGCCAGTAGTATAGATTGGACAGCCTATGGCTACACCTTC.

This clone was picked up a small number of times. V is TRBV28 and J is TRBJ2-3, with D possibly matching TRBD2 (6 bases). This CDR3 is 14 amino acids long. CDR1 is MDHEN, CDR2 SYDVKM, per germline. The germline V and J ends were trimmed by 7 bases and 1 base, with 12 bases remaining between them. In nucleotides, the CDR3 is TGTGCCAGCACCGTCCGCGGGGGCACAGATACGCAGTATTTT. This gives the protein CASTVRGGTDTQYF.

The chain recombines TRBV6-6 with TRBJ2-1, with 8 bases fitting TRBD2. Germline CDR1 and CDR2: MNHNY and SVGAGI (reference sequence). The CDR3 runs to 16 residues. The ends lost 6 bases at V and 5 bases at J; junction bases unmatched: 12. The CDR3 is CASSKQPGLDNNEQFF. As DNA, the CDR3 is TGTGCCAGCAGCAAGCAACCGGGACTAGATAACAATGAGCAGTTCTTC.

V gene TRBV11-3 combines with J gene TRBJ2-1; perhaps TRBD1 as D (5 bases). This CDR3 region has 15 residues. Trimming left V 0 bases short and J 1 base short, with 7 bases between. The germline CDR1 and CDR2 sequences are SGHNT and YENEEA. The CDR3 here is CASSLDSGSYNEQFF. CDR3 nucleotides: TGTGCCAGCAGCTTAGATTCAGGGTCCTACAATGAGCAGTTCTTC.

This clone was seen a handful of times. This chain uses TRBV27 with TRBJ1-2; 7 nucleotides line up with TRBD1. The length of the CDR3 is 17 residues. Germline values: CDR1 MNHEY, CDR2 SMNVEV (reference sequence). V lost 4 bases and J lost 1; bases outside the gene matches: 12. The CDR3 spells CASSSVGTELFNYGYTF. The CDR3 DNA is TGTGCCAGCAGTTCGGTAGGGACAGAGCTATTTAACTATGGCTACACCTTC.

The chain carries TRBV4-1 and TRBJ2-7; perhaps TRBD2 as D (6 bases). Per germline, CDR1 MGHRA and CDR2 YSYEKL. Deletions cut 0 bases from V and 2 bases from J, with 11 bases between. CDR3 length: 15 residues. DNA of the CDR3: TGCGCCAGCAGCCAAGATAGCGCGGGAACCTACGAGCAGTACTTC. Protein sequence: CASSQDSAGTYEQYF.

This clone was seen only a few times. V usage is TRBV19 and J usage is TRBJ1-2; 8 positions match TRBD1. V lost 1 base, J lost 4 bases, and 5 bases stayed unmatched. Germline V gene sequence: CDR1 LNHDA, CDR2 SQIVND (reference sequence). The CDR3 has 15 amino acids. The CDR3 sequence: CASSIGPGGAYGYTF. CDR3 bases: TGTGCCAGTAGTATAGGGCCAGGGGGCGCCTATGGCTACACCTTC.

This clone was counted once. The chain recombines TRBV4-2 with TRBJ2-3, with D possibly TRBD2 on 6 matching bases. This CDR3 spans 16 amino acids. V was cut by 2 bases and J by 3 bases, with 15 bases left in between. Germline V lookup: CDR1 LGHNA, CDR2 YNFKEQ. The CDR3 spells CASSQPGSGPTDTQYF. DNA of the CDR3: TGTGCCAGCAGCCAACCGGGTAGCGGTCCGACAGATACGCAGTATTTT.

This chain uses TRBV5-8 with TRBJ2-3; D is ambiguous. CDR1 is SGHTS and CDR2 is YDEGEE in the germline V gene. Trimming stripped 0 bases from V and 4 bases from J, with 12 bases between. The CDR3 runs 15 residues. CDR3 in DNA: TGTGCCAGCAGCTTGGCCTTAATAGTAGCAGATACGCAGTATTTT. Protein sequence: CASSLALIVADTQYF.

This chain connects TRBV5-1 to TRBJ2-7; TRBD2 agrees at 10 bases. CDR1 and CDR2 from the germline V gene are SGHRS and YFSETQ. The CDR3 is made up of 17 amino acids. Trimming at V came to 4 bases and at J to 6 bases, leaving 16 bases not matched to a gene. CDR3 in amino acids: CASSVSSGSPISGEQYF. CDR3 bases: TGCGCCAGCAGCGTCTCTAGCGGGAGCCCGATTTCCGGCGAGCAGTACTTC.

The chain joins TRBV4-1 to TRBJ1-1; D is uncertain. Trimming took 8 bases from V and 4 from J, leaving 20 bases between them. Germline V gene data show CDR1 as MGHRA and CDR2 as YSYEKL. The CDR3 runs 15 residues. CDR3 region: CASGIRGLGSTEAFF. The CDR3 DNA is TGCGCCAGCGGAATACGAGGGCTGGGGAGCACTGAAGCTTTCTTT.

This chain joins TRBV14 and TRBJ2-2; 11 bases agree with TRBD1. In germline, CDR1 is SGHDN, CDR2 FVKESK. The CDR3 loop spans 15 amino acids. Unmatched junction bases numbered 2, after V lost 6 bases and J lost 2 bases. CDR3 residues: CASRDRGPNTGELFF. DNA for the CDR3: TGTGCCAGCAGGGACAGGGGGCCCAACACCGGGGAGCTGTTTTTT.